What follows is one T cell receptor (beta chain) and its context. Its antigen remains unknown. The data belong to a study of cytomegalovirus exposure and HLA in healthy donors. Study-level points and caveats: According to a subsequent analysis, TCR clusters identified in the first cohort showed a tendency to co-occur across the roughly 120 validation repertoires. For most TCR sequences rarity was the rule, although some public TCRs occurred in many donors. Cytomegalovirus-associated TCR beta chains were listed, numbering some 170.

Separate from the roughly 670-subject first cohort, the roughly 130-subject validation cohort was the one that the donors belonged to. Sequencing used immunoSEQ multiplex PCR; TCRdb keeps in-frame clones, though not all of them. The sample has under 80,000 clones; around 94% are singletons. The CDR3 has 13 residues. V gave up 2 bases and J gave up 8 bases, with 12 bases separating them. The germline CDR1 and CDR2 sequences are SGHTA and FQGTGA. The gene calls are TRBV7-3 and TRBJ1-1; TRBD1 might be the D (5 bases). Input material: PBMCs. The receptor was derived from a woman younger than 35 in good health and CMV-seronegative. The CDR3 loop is CASSLWAGHEAFF. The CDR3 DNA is TGTGCCAGCAGCTTATGGGCTGGACACGAAGCTTTCTTT.